This TCR beta chain comes out of a study of cytomegalovirus exposure and HLA in healthy donors. Points from the study as a whole: Apart from CMV serostatus, no immune exposure information was available. Cytomegalovirus association was assigned to under 200 TCR beta chains.

It was healthy bone marrow donors who served as donors. About this clone itself: Its antigen is as yet unknown.

The PCR was carried out with 60 Vbeta primers and 13 Jbeta primers. Method: immunoSEQ multiplex PCR; TCRdb's copy keeps in-frame clones and lacks some. In the table there are about 160,000 clones, 75% to 85% of which are singletons. The clonotype comes from a girl aged 2 to 10 in good health and CMV-seropositive. Sequenced input: PBMCs.

CDR3 loop: CATQYRVDTDTQYF. The CDR3 region has the DNA TGTGCCACCCAATACAGGGTGGACACAGATACGCAGTATTTT. This rearrangement joins TRBV15 to TRBJ2-3, with D perhaps TRBD1 (6 bases). This CDR3 contains 14 residues. The V end was cut by 8 bases, the J end by 2 bases, with 14 bases between. Per germline, CDR1 LNHNV and CDR2 YYDKDF (reference sequence).